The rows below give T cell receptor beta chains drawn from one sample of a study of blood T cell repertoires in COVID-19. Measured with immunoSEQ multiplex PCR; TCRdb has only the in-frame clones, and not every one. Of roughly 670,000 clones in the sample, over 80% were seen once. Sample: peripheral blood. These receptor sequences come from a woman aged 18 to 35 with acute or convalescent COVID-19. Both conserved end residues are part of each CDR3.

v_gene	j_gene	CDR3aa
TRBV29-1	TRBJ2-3	CSVGDRTDTQYF
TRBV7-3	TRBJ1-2	CASSLTPGVGYTF
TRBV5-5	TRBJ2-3	CASRLQGDRQYF
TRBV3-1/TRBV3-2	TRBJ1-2	CASSQDPQGLWSYTF
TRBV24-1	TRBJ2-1	CATGELNGGASNEQFF
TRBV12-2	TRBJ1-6	CASRSTRQGTHNSPLHF
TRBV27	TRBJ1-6	CASSTAGERGNSPLHF
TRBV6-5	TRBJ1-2	CASSRGLGGVYGYTF
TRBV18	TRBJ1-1	CASSRTANTEAFF
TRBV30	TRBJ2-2	CAWSVGDRDTGELFF
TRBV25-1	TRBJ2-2	CASQEHTNTGELFF